Following are 10 T cell receptor beta chains from one sample sequenced in a study of shared clonotypes between healthy human individuals. Sequenced by immunoSEQ multiplex PCR; TCRdb stores in-frame clones only, minus some. The sample carries 450,000 to 500,000 clones, 81% recorded once. The sequenced sample consisted of PBMCs. These receptors all stem from a middle-aged woman in good health. Some clones in this sample may be carry-over from other donors' samples.

A word on this clone: A read error likely explains this, since a far larger clone differs by one base. The sample holds other DNA sequences that translate to the same CDR3. The V gene is TRBV7-2, the J gene TRBJ2-7; D may be TRBD1 (6 bases). From germline, CDR1 is SGHTA and CDR2 FQGNSA. Trimming removed 5 bases from V and 1 base from J, with 12 bases in between. This CDR3 spans 14 amino acids. The CDR3 DNA reads as TGTGCCAGCAGCCCTAGCAGGGGATCCTACGAGCAGTACTTC. As protein: CASSPSRGSYEQYF. The variable domain in full, with the rest retrieved from reference TRBV7-2 and TRBJ2-7, is GAGVSQSPSNKVTEKGKDVELRCDPISGHTALYWYRQSLGQGLEFLIYFQGNSAPDKSGLPSDRFSAERTGGSVSTLTIQRTQQEDSAVYLCASSPSRGSYEQYFGPGTRLTVT.

V gene TRBV10-3 combines with J gene TRBJ2-3; D perhaps matches TRBD2 (5 bases). This CDR3 comprises 13 residues. V was clipped by 3 bases and J by 3 bases, with 7 bases between them. Germline V gene lookup returns CDR1 ENHRY and CDR2 SYGVKD. The CDR3 DNA is TGTGCCATCAGTGACGGCGGGACAGATACGCAGTATTTT. Protein product: CAISDGGTDTQYF.

The chain uses TRBV6-6 and TRBJ2-7; the match to TRBD2 covers 7 bases. Germline-derived CDR1 and CDR2 are MNHNY and SVGAGI (reference sequence). The V gene end was trimmed by 5 bases and the J gene end by 2 bases; junction bases not matched to a gene: 6. This CDR3 is built from 14 residues. The CDR3 DNA sequence: TGTGCCAGCAGTCTTCTAGCGGTCCCCTACGAGCAGTACTTC. This codes for CASSLLAVPYEQYF.

A remark on this clone: The same CDR3 is also encoded by other DNA sequences in this sample. This chain joins TRBV29-1 and TRBJ2-5; D may match TRBD1 or TRBD2 (5 bases each). The V end was cut by 1 base, the J end by 5 bases, with 8 bases between. The germline V gene has CDR1 SQVTM and CDR2 ANQGSEA. The CDR3 is 12 residues long. The CDR3 DNA follows: TGCAGCGTTGAAGGATGGGGGGAGACCCAGTACTTC. Its translation is CSVEGWGETQYF.

This clone appeared once. The chain employs TRBV2 and TRBJ2-2; TRBD1 might be the D (6 bases). The CDR3 is made up of 13 amino acids. V lost 8 bases and J 5 bases, leaving 12 bases between the germline ends. Germline CDR1 and CDR2: SNHLY and FYNNEI. CDR3 residues: CASGQLTTGELFF. CDR3 nucleotide sequence: TGTGCCAGCGGACAGCTCACGACCGGGGAGCTGTTTTTT.

CDR3 sequence reads: CASSSPTSGAQETQYF. Here the CDR3 DNA reads TGTGCCAGCAGCTCTCCGACTAGCGGGGCACAAGAGACCCAGTACTTC. The chain employs TRBV6-6 and TRBJ2-5, with TRBD2 matching over 11 bases. The germline V gene has CDR1 MNHNY and CDR2 SVGAGI (reference sequence). The V gene end was trimmed by 6 bases and the J gene end by 2 bases; junction bases not matched to a gene: 8. CDR3 size: 16 residues.

The chain carries TRBV2 and TRBJ1-2; D is undetermined. In germline, CDR1 is SNHLY, CDR2 FYNNEI. V dropped 6 bases and J dropped 4 bases, with 12 bases sitting between them. The CDR3 length is 13 residues. DNA of the CDR3: TGTGCCAGCAGCTACGTAGAAGGCTATGGCTACACCTTC. It is translated as CASSYVEGYGYTF.

This chain joins TRBV25-1 and TRBJ2-5; TRBD2 aligns across 7 bases. The J segment lost 3 bases and the V segment lost 0 bases, leaving 13 bases of the junction unmatched. Germline CDR1 and CDR2: MGHDK and SYGVNS. The CDR3 covers 18 residues. The CDR3 sequence is CASSEYGLGAGREETQYF. The CDR3, as DNA: TGTGCCAGCAGTGAATACGGCTTGGGAGCGGGGAGGGAAGAGACCCAGTACTTC.

This clone was seen only a few times. Given a much more abundant clone one base away, this may be a read error. Within the sample, other DNA sequences also encode this same CDR3. V usage is TRBV2 and J usage is TRBJ2-3; D is unclear. V lost 3 bases and J 10 bases, leaving 17 bases between the germline ends. This CDR3 contains 14 residues. Per the germline V gene, CDR1 is SNHLY and CDR2 is FYNNEI. CDR3 coding DNA: TGTGCCAGCAGTGACCTACTGGCGATAGGGTCGCAGTATTTT. This sequence encodes CASSDLLAIGSQYF.

This clone was detected only a few times. Since a far larger clone is one base different, this is likely a read error. The chain joins TRBV29-1 to TRBJ1-2, with unresolved D. The CDR3 covers 14 residues. CDR1 is SQVTM and CDR2 is ANQGSEA in the germline V gene. CDR3 region: CGVEKSGRGYGYTF. The DNA of the CDR3 is TGCGGCGTTGAAAAGTCAGGACGAGGCTATGGCTACACCTTC.